This T cell receptor (beta chain) derives from a study of T-cell reconstitution after alpha-beta-depleted transplantation in children. This clonotype has ten or more counts. V shed 6 bases and J shed 5 bases, with 7 bases lying between them. The CDR3 has 11 amino acids. Germline V CDR1 and CDR2: ENHRY, SYGVKD. Unique molecular identifiers were incorporated when the TCRbeta library was constructed. Each CDR3 protein gets one entry after TCRdb re-called the PCR reads with MiXCR. Of some 290,000 distinct CDR3 sequences listed, 9.9% are singletons. This TCR came from a human donor who donated a stem cell graft to a child with SCID. The chain links TRBV10-3 to TRBJ1-2, with D unresolved. Sequencing was performed on PBMCs from the stem cell graft donor, taken from the stem cell graft. The CDR3 DNA reads TGTGCCATCAGCGAGCTATATGGCTACACCTTC. Translation: CAISELYGYTF.